This TCR beta chain was captured in a study of neurological immune-mediated disorders. Germline V gene sequence: CDR1 SNHLY, CDR2 FYNNEI. V lost 7 bases, J lost 3 bases, and 6 bases stayed unmatched. This CDR3 comprises 14 residues. Unsorted libraries were generated from 2 million PBMCs. These cells had been stored in RNAlater at -80 C. Many counts were recorded for this clonotype. Via MiXCR, TCRdb re-called the 5' RACE reads, giving one row per CDR3 protein. The table lists approximately 66,000 distinct CDR3 sequences, roughly 3.2% of them singletons. The material sequenced was PBMCs. The clonotype comes from a man aged 40-50 years with multiple sclerosis. This chain links TRBV2 with TRBJ2-3; 8 positions match TRBD2. CDR3 DNA: TGTGCCAGCAAACTAGCGGAGCCTACAGATACGCAGTATTTT. Translation gives CASKLAEPTDTQYF.